One sample yielded the 23 T cell receptor beta chains listed below, sequenced in a study of spatial heterogeneity in lung cancer. TCRdb fed the 5' RACE reads into MiXCR, producing one record per CDR3 protein. The sample records 50,000 to 60,000 distinct CDR3 sequences, less than 9% being singletons. Time point of the sample: blood at routine non-recurrence follow-up after resection. Unsorted whole RNA of tumor, nontumor lung or frozen PBMC was sequenced. Sequenced here: PBMCs, sampled at follow-up. These receptors were collected from a female donor with early-stage non-small cell lung cancer.

This clonotype was found many times. The chain employs TRBV7-2 and TRBJ2-3; D possibly corresponds to TRBD2 (6 bases). CDR1 and CDR2 from the germline V gene are SGHTA and FQGNSA. The CDR3 spans 16 residues. Trimming shortened V by 4 bases and J by 1 base, and 15 bases separated the two germline ends. The CDR3 sequence: CASSSPSGYGTDTQYF. CDR3 sequence (DNA): TGTGCCAGCAGCTCCCCGAGCGGGTATGGCACAGATACGCAGTATTTT.

This clonotype has at least ten counts. The rearrangement joins TRBV5-4 to TRBJ1-1; possibly TRBD1 for D (5 bases). Germline V CDR1 and CDR2: SGHNT, YYREEE (reference sequence). This CDR3 comprises 14 residues. The V gene lost 0 bases and the J gene lost 4 bases, with 10 bases spanning the gap. CDR3 sequence: CASSLGGRGTEAFF. The CDR3, as DNA: TGTGCCAGCAGCTTGGGGGGGAGAGGCACTGAAGCTTTCTTT.

This chain uses TRBV2 with TRBJ2-2; TRBD2 is a possible D gene (5 bases). CDR3 length: 16 amino acids. CDR1 SNHLY and CDR2 FYNNEI come from the germline V gene. V lost 4 bases to trimming and J lost 0 bases, with 12 bases between them. The chain's CDR3 is CASSGISGPNTGELFF. CDR3 nucleotide sequence: TGTGCCAGCAGTGGAATAAGCGGACCGAACACCGGGGAGCTGTTTTTT.

The chain combines TRBV18 with TRBJ1-5, with D uncertain. This CDR3 region has 13 residues. Per the germline V gene, CDR1 is KGHSH and CDR2 is LQKENI. V was pared by 2 bases and J by 4 bases, with 6 bases between. The CDR3 DNA is TGTGCCAGCTCACCAACGACAAATCAGCCCCAGCATTTT. Residues: CASSPTTNQPQHF.

This clonotype was seen repeatedly, ten times or more. The chain is built from TRBV6-2 or TRBV6-3 and TRBJ2-1, with TRBD2 as a possible D gene (6 bases). The CDR3 consists of 14 residues. V lost 2 bases and J lost 9, with 14 bases in between. CDR1 is MNHEY, CDR2 SVGEGT, per germline. The CDR3 coding sequence is TGTGCCAGCAGTTACCTTGAGTATAGCGGTGAGCAGTTCTTC. Its translation: CASSYLEYSGEQFF.

The table lists this clonotype with a few counts. V usage is TRBV20-1 and J usage is TRBJ1-1; unclear D gene. The CDR3 sequence is 14 residues long. The V and J ends lost 0 bases and 1 base respectively, with 9 bases between them. Germline-derived CDR1 and CDR2 are DFQATT and SNEGSKA (reference sequence). The CDR3 DNA reads as TGCAGTGCTAGAGACCGGGGTTGGAACACTGAAGCTTTCTTT. Protein sequence: CSARDRGWNTEAFF.

The V and J genes are TRBV5-1 and TRBJ2-3, with D unclear. CDR1 is SGHRS and CDR2 is YFSETQ in the germline V gene. V was shortened by 2 bases and J by 3 bases, with 4 bases between the two germline ends. The CDR3 runs 12 residues. CDR3 bases: TGCGCCAGCAGCTTAAAAACAGATACGCAGTATTTT. Translated, it gives CASSLKTDTQYF.

This clonotype was picked up many times. The chain has TRBV6-5 and TRBJ1-1; 7 bases line up with TRBD1. Per the germline V gene, CDR1 is MNHEY and CDR2 is SVGAGI. V lost 6 bases and J lost 3; bases outside the gene matches: 7. The CDR3 is 14 residues long. The CDR3 sequence: CASRFDRAHTEAFF. CDR3 DNA sequence: TGTGCCAGCAGATTTGACAGGGCGCACACTGAAGCTTTCTTT.

In its sample, this clonotype was seen many times. The chain uses TRBV28 and TRBJ2-7; D gene ambiguous. The germline V gene encodes CDR1 MDHEN and CDR2 SYDVKM. The CDR3 covers 11 residues. V was shortened by 4 bases and J by 4 bases, with 5 bases between the two germline ends. This CDR3 reads CASSSFYEQYF. Written as DNA, the CDR3 is TGTGCCAGCAGTTCCTTTTACGAGCAGTACTTC.

By sample share, this clonotype is medium-sized. The V gene is TRBV7-9, the J gene TRBJ1-3; D remains ambiguous. CDR3 length equals 14 residues. V was trimmed by 5 bases and J by 11 bases, leaving 19 bases between them. Germline CDR1 SEHNR, CDR2 FQNEAQ (reference sequence). CDR3 sequence: CASSPTEVPVSIYF. As DNA, the CDR3 is TGTGCCAGCAGCCCCACGGAGGTTCCCGTGTCCATATATTTT.

In its sample, this clonotype was seen a few times. The chain couples TRBV7-9 to TRBJ2-3; 7 nucleotides align to TRBD2. From germline, CDR1 is SEHNR and CDR2 FQNEAQ (reference sequence). This CDR3 has 15 amino acids. Trimming at V came to 4 bases and at J to 2 bases, leaving 6 bases not matched to a gene. CDR3 bases: TGTGCCAGCAGCTCCGGGCGGGGGACCACAGATACGCAGTATTTT. Translating it yields CASSSGRGTTDTQYF.

This sequence joins TRBV19 and TRBJ2-1; D not resolved. CDR3 length: 12 amino acids. The V and J ends lost 1 base and 10 bases respectively, with 8 bases between them. The germline gives CDR1 LNHDA, CDR2 SQIVND (reference sequence). The CDR3 DNA reads TGTGCCAGTAGTATAGGAGGTGGAGAGCAGTTCTTC. Its protein product is CASSIGGGEQFF.

This clonotype appeared many times. The V and J genes are TRBV11-2 and TRBJ1-1, with D perhaps TRBD1 (5 bases). In germline, CDR1 is SGHAT, CDR2 FQNNGV. V lost 6 bases to trimming and J lost 10 bases, with 15 bases between them. The CDR3 sequence is 12 residues long. CDR3 DNA sequence: TGTGCCAGCAGAGCCCATGAGGGGCGAGCTTTCTTT. Amino acids: CASRAHEGRAFF.

This clonotype was recorded many times. The chain uses TRBV20-1 and TRBJ2-3; either TRBD1 or TRBD2 may supply D (5 bases each). The ends were cut back, 2 bases at V and 4 bases at J, with 10 bases in the middle. Germline V lookup: CDR1 DFQATT, CDR2 SNEGSKA (reference sequence). The CDR3 spans 13 residues. The CDR3 nucleotides are TGCAGTGCTAGACCCGGGACCCCAGATACGCAGTATTTT. Translating gives CSARPGTPDTQYF.

This clonotype was counted ten times or more. The V call is TRBV3-1, the J call TRBJ2-3; possibly TRBD2 for D (5 bases). The CDR3 has 14 residues. V lost 0 bases and J lost 9, with 13 bases in between. Germline loops: CDR1 LGHDT, CDR2 YNNKEL (reference sequence). CDR3 sequence: CASSQDQVRGTQYF. In nucleotides, the CDR3 is TGTGCCAGCAGCCAAGATCAGGTACGGGGAACGCAGTATTTT.

There are many counts of this clonotype. The junction does not match germline at one end; this may be a read error. This CDR3 is CASSLGRRNNEQFF. As DNA, the CDR3 is TGTGCTAGCAGCTTAGGCCGGAGGAACAATGAGCAGTTCTTC. The V gene is TRBV7-7, the J gene TRBJ2-1, with D possibly matching TRBD2 (5 bases). The CDR3 covers 14 residues. Looked up from germline, CDR1 is SSHAT and CDR2 is FNYEAQ (reference sequence).

This clonotype was seen a handful of times. The chain employs TRBV28 and TRBJ1-1; 9 bases align to TRBD1. Per germline, CDR1 MDHEN and CDR2 SYDVKM. The CDR3 is 15 amino acids. V lost 7 bases and J lost 11; bases outside the gene matches: 17. The CDR3 spells CASIDPGTGLREAFF. CDR3 nucleotide sequence: TGTGCCAGCATCGACCCCGGGACAGGGCTCAGAGAGGCTTTCTTT.

The chain joins TRBV7-2 to TRBJ1-3; no definite D call. Germline V lookup: CDR1 SGHTA, CDR2 FQGNSA. Trimming removed 5 bases from V and 0 bases from J, with 11 bases in between. The CDR3 is 15 residues long. This CDR3 is CASSPTHLSGNTIYF. The CDR3 region has the DNA TGTGCCAGCAGCCCCACCCACCTCTCTGGAAACACCATATATTTT.

Many counts were recorded for this clonotype. This chain connects TRBV5-1 to TRBJ2-3; TRBD2 matches at 9 bases. With V trimmed by 4 bases and J by 5 bases, 14 bases remained unmatched. Looked up from germline, CDR1 is SGHRS and CDR2 is YFSETQ. The CDR3 covers 17 residues. The CDR3 DNA is TGCGCCAGCAGCCCCCGCGGGGGGGCCTTGAGAGAAGATACGCAGTATTTT. It specifies CASSPRGGALREDTQYF.

This clonotype was counted only a few times. The V and J genes are TRBV7-2 and TRBJ1-5; no clear D gene. CDR1 SGHTA and CDR2 FQGNSA come from the germline V gene. The germline V and J ends were trimmed by 2 bases and 6 bases, with 8 bases remaining between them. CDR3 size: 13 residues. The CDR3 bases are TGTGCCAGCAGCTTATCGGAGGGTCAGCCCCAGCATTTT. The encoded protein is CASSLSEGQPQHF.

This clonotype was counted at least ten times. The rearrangement uses TRBV20-1 and TRBJ2-2; D is unclear. V lost 4 bases, J lost 1 base, and 1 base lay in between. The CDR3 totals 11 residues. Per germline, CDR1 DFQATT and CDR2 SNEGSKA (reference sequence). Written as DNA, the CDR3 is TGCAGTGCTAAGAACACCGGGGAGCTGTTTTTT. Translated: CSAKNTGELFF.

This clonotype has at least ten counts. The rearrangement links TRBV9 to TRBJ2-5, with D tentatively TRBD1 (5 bases). V lost 3 bases and J 1 base, leaving 10 bases between the germline ends. There are 14 residues in the CDR3. Per the germline V gene, CDR1 is SGDLS and CDR2 is YYNGEE. The CDR3 sequence: CASSGQFAQETQYF. CDR3 sequence (DNA): TGTGCCAGCAGCGGACAGTTCGCCCAAGAGACCCAGTACTTC.

In its sample, this clonotype was seen once. At one boundary the junction diverges from the germline segment, which might be a read error. V usage is TRBV7-6 and J usage is TRBJ2-6; 7 nucleotides match TRBD1. Germline-derived CDR1 and CDR2 are SGHVS and FNYEAQ. This CDR3 has 17 amino acids. In DNA, the CDR3 is TGTGTCAGCAGCTTAGCCCCCACAGGGGTCGGGGCCAACGTCCTGACTTTC. As protein: CVSSLAPTGVGANVLTF.